The present T cell receptor (beta chain) was sequenced within a study of technical replicates of blood from several donors. The CDR3 totals 15 residues. From germline, CDR1 is LNHDA and CDR2 SQIVND (reference sequence). V lost 5 bases and J lost 6; bases outside the gene matches: 11. Clones were read by immunoSEQ multiplex PCR, and TCRdb kept only the in-frame ones, dropping some. The sample lists roughly 97,000 clones; roughly 96% were seen once. This chain joins TRBV19 and TRBJ1-2, with 8 bases lining up with TRBD1. The clonotype comes from a human donor in good health. Sequenced material: T cells isolated from PBMCs. CDR3 DNA sequence: TGTGCCAGTAGTTACTACTCGGAGACAGGGGATGGCTACACCTTC. This sequence encodes CASSYYSETGDGYTF.